This entry is about one TCR beta chain. Antigen: not known. Documented time point: 20-29 weeks after completion of therapy. This entry comes from a study of T cell therapy after organ transplantation. Using immunoSEQ multiplex PCR, the repertoire was profiled, and TCRdb retains in-frame clones only, with some absent. The sample consists of around 15,000 clones, 85% of them appearing once. CDR3 size: 16 residues. V dropped 5 bases and J dropped 2 bases, with 18 bases sitting between them. Germline V CDR1 and CDR2: LGHNA, YNFKEQ. This TCR was recovered from a human patient who had received a solid organ transplant and had CMV disease. Some T cells may be provided by the graft donor. The chain combines TRBV4-2 with TRBJ1-1, with no clear D. Sequences were derived from CD8+ T cells from blood, sampled after autologous CMV-specific T cell therapy. The CDR3 nucleotides read TGTGCCAGCAGCTATAAATTTGTATGGGAAAACACTGAAGCTTTCTTT. Translation: CASSYKFVWENTEAFF.